This T cell receptor (beta chain) was observed in a study of shared clonotypes between healthy human individuals. Study summary: The study enrolled two women and three men aged 18 to 49.

This clone was recorded only once. CDR3 length equals 14 residues. Trimming took 7 bases from V and 0 from J; bases not matched to a gene: 3. Germline-derived CDR1 and CDR2 are SGHTA and FQGTGA. The authors distributed each subset's genomic DNA evenly over several immunoSEQ plates. Assay used: immunoSEQ multiplex PCR; TCRdb lists only in-frame clones, some missing. The sample has about 800,000 clones, about 96% seen once. Naive CD8 cells comprised CD45RO-negative, CCR7-positively selected cells, excluding terminally differentiated effector memory CD45RA+ cells. This TCR derives from a young man in good health. The chain employs TRBV7-3 and TRBJ2-1; the match to TRBD1 covers 7 bases. The sequenced sample was naive CD8+ T cells sorted from blood. The CDR3 nucleotides are TGTGCCAGCACCCGGGACAGCTCCTACAATGAGCAGTTCTTC. Its translation is CASTRDSSYNEQFF.